This TCR beta chain was sequenced in a study of T cell repertoires in ileal Crohn's disease. Study-level information: All patients had surgery for stricturing (around 61%) or penetrating (around 40%) disease.

Some clones are missing from TCRdb's copy, which holds only in-frame ones; the method was immunoSEQ multiplex PCR. The data hold 3,000 to 4,000 clones, with roughly three quarters observed a single time. Time point given: neoterminal ileum biopsy at postoperative endoscopy, about 6 months after surgery. Eligibility required adulthood, ileal or ileocolonic Crohn's disease and indicated ileocolonic resection. The study's findings and limits: Mucosal expansions were suggested to be mainly CD8 T cells. Clonality above 26.8% at surgery always came with endoscopic recurrence.

CDR1 and CDR2 from the germline V gene are SGHNT and YENEEA. The germline V and J ends were trimmed by 3 bases and 1 base, with 9 bases remaining between them. The CDR3 runs 15 residues. A remark on this clone: Its antigen is not known.

This receptor was taken from an adult with Crohn's disease. V and J are TRBV11-3 and TRBJ2-2; maybe TRBD2 (5 bases). The sequencing sample was made of ileal tissue. This CDR3 reads CASSFSSGNTGELFF. DNA of the CDR3: TGTGCCAGCAGCTTTTCGAGCGGGAACACCGGGGAGCTGTTTTTT.